Below, 18 T cell receptor beta chains from the same sample are listed, as sequenced in a study of response to subunit inactivated influenza vaccine. TCRdb recomputed calls from the RT-PCR reads with MiXCR, one row per CDR3 protein. The sample lists roughly 500,000 distinct CDR3 sequences, about 17% occurring once. The sequenced sample was CD4+ T cells sorted from PBMCs, obtained about 24 months after vaccination. The receptors shown here come from a man aged 45 to 75 who received an inactivated influenza vaccine.

The genes are TRBV4-1 and TRBJ1-1; 7 bases line up with TRBD1. Germline V lookup: CDR1 MGHRA, CDR2 YSYEKL. Germline trimming cut 4 bases from V and 7 bases from J; bases unmatched to any gene: 9. The CDR3 has 14 residues. The CDR3 sequence: CASSPDRAGVEAFF. The CDR3 DNA sequence: TGCGCCAGCAGCCCCGACAGGGCAGGTGTTGAAGCTTTCTTT.

This clonotype was seen many times. This sequence joins TRBV11-1 and TRBJ2-7; no clear D gene. V dropped 2 bases and J dropped 1 base, with 6 bases sitting between them. The CDR3 spans 13 residues. Per the germline V gene, CDR1 is SGHAT and CDR2 is FQDESV (reference sequence). The CDR3 sequence: CASSLTFSYEQYF. In DNA form, the CDR3 reads TGTGCCAGCAGCTTAACTTTTTCCTACGAGCAGTACTTC.

The chain employs TRBV20-1 and TRBJ2-2, with D unresolved. The CDR3 loop spans 15 amino acids. The V and J ends lost 3 bases and 3 bases respectively, with 14 bases between them. Germline lookup yields CDR1 DFQATT and CDR2 SNEGSKA (reference sequence). CDR3 in DNA: TGCAGTGCTAGGCCACGGTCCTGGCACACCGGGGAGCTGTTTTTT. Amino acid sequence: CSARPRSWHTGELFF.

This clonotype was recorded a few times. The chain combines TRBV11-2 with TRBJ2-1, with D possibly being TRBD2 (6 bases). Per germline, CDR1 SGHAT and CDR2 FQNNGV. This CDR3 region has 16 residues. Trimming stripped 2 bases from V and 5 bases from J, with 16 bases between. The CDR3 sequence: CASSLSPRDFNNEQFF. CDR3 in DNA: TGTGCCAGCAGCTTAAGCCCCCGGGACTTCAACAATGAGCAGTTCTTC.

This clonotype was found many times. The V call is TRBV29-1, the J call TRBJ2-2, with D perhaps given as TRBD1 or TRBD2 (5 bases each). Germline CDR1 is SQVTM and CDR2 is ANQGSEA. Trimming stripped 4 bases from V and 1 base from J, with 10 bases between. The CDR3 sequence is 14 residues long. The CDR3 sequence is CSVAGTVNTGELFF. CDR3 bases: TGCAGCGTTGCGGGGACGGTGAACACCGGGGAGCTGTTTTTT.

The V and J genes are TRBV4-2 and TRBJ2-1, with 11 bases aligning to TRBD2. The CDR3 spans 17 residues. Germline V gene lookup returns CDR1 LGHNA and CDR2 YNFKEQ. J lost 3 bases, V lost 0 bases, and 4 bases had no gene match. Here the CDR3 reads CASSQDRGTSGYNEQFF. The CDR3, as DNA: TGTGCCAGCAGCCAAGATCGCGGGACTAGCGGCTACAATGAGCAGTTCTTC.

This clonotype was counted a few times. The chain carries TRBV6-2 or TRBV6-3 and TRBJ1-2; no clear D. In germline, CDR1 is MNHEY, CDR2 SVGEGT. The CDR3 consists of 13 residues. With 5 bases removed from V and 5 bases from J, the gap between germline ends came to 12 bases. The CDR3 DNA sequence: TGTGCCAGCAGTAGAGGCATTGGATATGGCTACACCTTC. This sequence encodes CASSRGIGYGYTF.

The sample holds many counts of this clonotype. The chain has TRBV3-1 and TRBJ2-1; TRBD1 agrees at 10 bases. This CDR3 comprises 15 residues. Germline V gives CDR1 LGHDT, CDR2 YNNKEL (reference sequence). Germline trimming cut 4 bases from V and 5 bases from J; bases unmatched to any gene: 5. The CDR3 spells CASSPRDRGNNEQFF. DNA for the CDR3: TGTGCCAGCAGCCCACGGGACAGGGGCAACAATGAGCAGTTCTTC.

This sequence joins TRBV12-3 or TRBV12-4 and TRBJ1-1, with TRBD1 as a possible D gene (6 bases). This CDR3 has 16 residues. V lost 7 bases and J 6 bases, leaving 24 bases between the germline ends. The DNA for the CDR3 is TGTGCCAGCATTAGGAACCCGGGGGCGGATAGCTCTGAAGCTTTCTTT. Amino acids: CASIRNPGADSSEAFF.

This clonotype was observed a handful of times. The V call is TRBV2, the J call TRBJ2-5; D perhaps matches TRBD1 (6 bases). This CDR3 is 14 amino acids long. Germline lookup yields CDR1 SNHLY and CDR2 FYNNEI. The V end lost 6 bases, the J end lost 2 bases, and 13 bases lay between the germline ends. The CDR3 sequence is CASRAVDRQETQYF. The CDR3 bases are TGTGCCAGCAGAGCCGTCGACAGGCAAGAGACCCAGTACTTC.

J is TRBJ1-3 and V is TRBV3-1; TRBD1 aligns across 10 bases. The J segment lost 0 bases and the V segment lost 8 bases, leaving 13 bases of the junction unmatched. The length of the CDR3 is 18 residues. The germline CDR1 and CDR2 sequences are LGHDT and YNNKEL (reference sequence). CDR3 DNA: TGTGCCAGCTGCCGGCGAAGGGGGACAGGGGACTCTGGAAACACCATATATTTT. Translated, it gives CASCRRRGTGDSGNTIYF.

The rearrangement links TRBV5-5 to TRBJ1-1, with D maybe TRBD1 (5 bases). Germline V gene data show CDR1 as SGHKS and CDR2 as YYEKEE (reference sequence). Trimming stripped 0 bases from V and 1 base from J, with 13 bases between. The CDR3 has 16 residues. The CDR3 DNA sequence: TGTGCCAGCAGCTTGGGTCGGGGGGTGGGGAACACTGAAGCTTTCTTT. Its translation is CASSLGRGVGNTEAFF.

This clonotype has just a few counts. V usage is TRBV29-1 and J usage is TRBJ2-5; D uncertain. The CDR3 runs to 12 residues. V gave up 4 bases and J gave up 0 bases, with 6 bases separating them. CDR1 is SQVTM and CDR2 is ANQGSEA in the germline V gene. CDR3 coding DNA: TGCAGCGTTGCTAGGGACCAAGAGACCCAGTACTTC. Encoded protein: CSVARDQETQYF.

V usage is TRBV7-8 and J usage is TRBJ2-7; TRBD1 matches 9 bases. CDR3 length equals 16 residues. In germline, CDR1 is SGHVS, CDR2 FQNEAQ. Germline trimming cut 5 bases from V and 2 bases from J; bases unmatched to any gene: 10. The CDR3 nucleotides are TGTGCCAGCAGCCGAGGTTTTCGGGACAGGGCCTACGAGCAGTACTTC. As protein: CASSRGFRDRAYEQYF.

The V and J genes are TRBV20-1 and TRBJ2-1; no reliable D call. The CDR3 extends over 12 amino acids. The germline V gene encodes CDR1 DFQATT and CDR2 SNEGSKA (reference sequence). Trimming stripped 6 bases from V and 6 bases from J, with 12 bases between. Here the CDR3 DNA reads TGCAGTGCCGTCTATGAGTTCAATGAGCAGTTCTTC. Protein sequence: CSAVYEFNEQFF.

The chain links TRBV25-1 to TRBJ2-7; D is unresolved. The CDR3 extends over 13 amino acids. The V and J ends lost 6 bases and 2 bases respectively, with 11 bases between them. Germline-derived CDR1 and CDR2 are MGHDK and SYGVNS. The CDR3 loop reads CASSPRVTYEQYF. CDR3 nucleotides: TGTGCCAGCAGCCCACGGGTCACCTACGAGCAGTACTTC.

This clonotype was seen many times. This sequence joins TRBV7-2 and TRBJ1-2; 7 positions match TRBD1. The CDR3 loop spans 15 amino acids. V shed 5 bases and J 3 bases; nucleotides not matched to a gene: 9. CDR1 is SGHTA and CDR2 is FQGNSA in the germline V gene. CDR3 nucleotide sequence: TGTGCCAGCAGCCCCTCCAGGGGGGCGGACTATGGCTACACCTTC. Translation: CASSPSRGADYGYTF.

This clonotype has more than one count but fewer than ten. The rearrangement links TRBV2 to TRBJ1-1, with TRBD1 identical over 7 bases. Germline CDR1 and CDR2: SNHLY and FYNNEI. The CDR3 is made up of 15 amino acids. After removal of 8 bases from V and 1 base from J, the junction contained 10 bases not matched to a gene. The CDR3 sequence is CASSRMGQTNTEAFF. The CDR3 DNA follows: TGTGCCAGCTCTAGGATGGGACAGACGAACACTGAAGCTTTCTTT. Based on the CDR3 plus reference TRBV2 and TRBJ1-1, the full variable domain is EPEVTQTPSHQVTQMGQEVILRCVPISNHLYFYWYRQILGQKVEFLVSFYNNEISEKSEIFDDQFSVERPDGSNFTLKIRSTKLEDSAMYFCASSRMGQTNTEAFFGQGTRLTVV.